This TCR beta chain was obtained from a study of T-cell memory formation after mild COVID-19 (dated by TCRdb to 2020 to 2023). About the full investigation: Most TCR sequence clusters were specific to one of the two donors. Two young, previously healthy adult volunteers made up the cohort, one male and one female. In two donors, T-cell clones that expanded and contracted after mild COVID-19 were followed by sequencing TCRalpha and TCRbeta repertoires longitudinally.

The sequencer was an Illumina NovaSeq 6000. TCRalpha and TCRbeta cDNA libraries were constructed by 5'RACE with constant-segment primers, with sample barcodes and unique molecular identifiers being introduced. RNA was extracted from every sample with Trizol reagent. Libraries were amplified in two PCR steps, with a second sample barcode and Illumina TruSeq adapters added in the second step. Libraries were sequenced on an Illumina NovaSeq with 2 x 150 bp paired-end reads. Concerning the study's data processing: With migec v1.2.7, reads were demultiplexed and then collapsed into UMI-guided consensus sequences. Using mixcr v2.1.11, UMI consensuses were aligned to TRA and TRB V and J templates and then assembled into clonotypes. Expanded or contracted clonotypes were those called significant by both edgeR and NoisET, with noise models trained on biological replicates. edgeR calls used a false discovery rate-adjusted p below 0.01 and a log2 fold-change threshold of 1. As an exploratory analysis of dynamics, PCA with hierarchical clustering was applied to max-normalized trajectories of the 1000 most abundant clonotypes. Each responding clone was given a CD4 or CD8 phenotype based on the CD4+ and CD8+ repertoires, which had been sequenced separately. TCRdb reprocessed the public reads (quality trimming at Q25 with fastp, clone calling with MiXCR) and kept in-frame beta chains. Each CDR3 protein appears once, grouped with its most common genes and DNA. V and J calls and clone size were set by TCRdb, not the authors. The table for this sample lists roughly 400,000 distinct CDR3 sequences; about 17% of them were counted only once. The ten largest make up about 22% of the sample.

This clonotype has only a few counts. No cognate antigen has been identified for it. No qualities accompany the bases; no much larger clone lies one base away. From a lookup of the germline V gene (reference sequence), CDR1 and CDR2 are SGHKS and YYEKEE. The CDR3 goes from the cysteine to the phenylalanine over 12 residues. The DNA shown is the 36-base CDR3, in frame from base 1. Germline trimming amounts to 4 bases on V and 8 bases on J, with 3 as the count of junction bases outside the gene matches. PBMCs were isolated by Ficoll-Paque density gradient centrifugation. General findings and caveats noted by the study authors: Contracting CD4+ clones appeared mostly in the CM and EM memory subsets, whereas CD8+ clones were enriched in EMRA. Some responding clones were detected in pre-infection memory, which suggested that pre-existing cross-reactive memory T cells had joined the SARS-CoV-2 response. The second-wave clones that peaked on day 37 were not confirmed to be SARS-CoV-2 specific. Only a couple of mild cases were covered in the study, and larger cohorts including severe cases with pre-infection samples were considered necessary. Clones contracting from day 15 to 85 had balanced CD4/CD8 phenotypes, while a second wave expanding from day 15 to 37 was biased towards CD4+.

Sequenced material: PBMCs or a T cell subset sorted from them (not recorded which). The clonotype comes from a man aged 18 to 35 who had mild COVID-19 (a few samples of this study predate the infection). The sample titles of this study are shuffled in the database, so cell type and time point are left out; the donor was told from shared clones. The chain is assembled from TRBV5-5 and TRBJ2-4, with 7 central nucleotides matching TRBD1. This receptor carries the CDR3 CASSPTGYIQYF. The DNA sequence is given as TGTGCCAGCAGCCCGACAGGGTACATTCAGTACTTC. This CDR3, with the reference TRBV5-5 and TRBJ2-4 proteins standing in past its ends, gives the full variable domain DAGVTQSPTHLIKTRGQQVTLRCSPISGHKSVSWYQQVLGQGPQFIFQYYEKEERGRGNFPDRFSARQFPNYSSELNVNALLLGDSALYLCASSPTGYIQYFGAGTRLSVL.